This TCR beta chain stems from a study of blood T cells in healthy people across ages. Next came a second PCR, run for about 6 to 12 cycles, which used a sample-barcoded 5' primer along with a J-beta primer mix. TCRdb passed the 5' RACE reads through MiXCR, listing each CDR3 protein once. The table records over 500,000 distinct CDR3 sequences, about 51% of them present only once. There are 18 residues in the CDR3. Germline V gene sequence: CDR1 MGHRA, CDR2 YSYEKL. The junction had 11 bases not matched to a gene; V was cut back by 0 bases and J by 10 bases. The V call is TRBV4-1, the J call TRBJ2-1; TRBD2 matches 14 bases. Sequenced sample: blood. This sequence was found in an elderly woman in good health. CDR3 sequence (DNA): TGCGCCAGCAGCCAAGATTTTTTGGGACTAGCGGGAGAAACCGAGCAGTTCTTC. It specifies CASSQDFLGLAGETEQFF.